This record concerns one T cell receptor beta chain sequence. Its antigen is undetermined. These data are taken from a study of post-analysis software for immune sequencing data. About the research overall: Patients with relapsing-remitting, secondary progressive and progressive-relapsing multiple sclerosis courses were all represented.

Unique-molecular-identifier-tagged TCR beta cDNA libraries were used. Approximately 500,000 cDNA molecules were obtained from about 0.98 to 11 million T cells. One entry per CDR3 protein, called by TCRdb with MiXCR from the PCR reads. The data contain a few hundred thousand distinct CDR3 sequences, about a third of them seen just once; the ten biggest clones take up roughly 12%. Findings of the study overall: With TRBV5-6, TRBV5-1 and TRBV20-1 included, about five TRBV segments were more frequent in patients than in controls. There was significantly lower normalized Chao1 diversity in multiple sclerosis patients than in controls. Strong same-batch co-clustering of samples appeared with F measure clustering.

Germline loops: CDR1 MNHNS, CDR2 SASEGT. Trimming took 7 bases from V and 3 from J; bases not matched to a gene: 13. The CDR3 covers 18 residues. The rearrangement uses TRBV6-1 and TRBJ2-2, with 11 nucleotides matching TRBD2. What was sequenced was blood. The sequence came from a girl aged 10-17 years with multiple sclerosis. The CDR3 loop reads CASTKGVAGGHYTGELFF. DNA for the CDR3: TGTGCCAGCACCAAAGGGGTAGCGGGGGGGCATTACACCGGGGAGCTGTTTTTT.